This TCR beta chain emerged from a study of cytomegalovirus exposure and HLA in healthy donors. This clone has only one observation. Antigen specificity is unknown. This CDR3 contains 16 residues. The donors were part of the validation cohort of roughly 130 subjects. That cohort was separate from the first cohort, which comprised some 670 subjects. TCRdb's table, derived via immunoSEQ multiplex PCR, lists solely in-frame clones and lacks some. The sample has 110,000 or so clones; approximately 85% are singletons. Broader study findings: Specificity for CMV antigens was confirmed in vitro for a few of the CMV-associated chains. Many donors shared some public TCRs, even though most TCR sequences were rare. 164 TCR beta chains were listed as cytomegalovirus-associated.

The gene calls are TRBV21-1 and TRBJ2-7; the table's TRBD1 call for D was not verified on the DNA. TRBV21-1 is a listed pseudogene. The clonotype comes from a man aged 18 to 30 in good health and CMV-seronegative. The specimen was PBMCs. The CDR3 here is CASSPRTGTTSYEQYF. CDR3 bases: TGTGCCAGCAGCCCCCGGACAGGGACTACATCCTACGAGCAGTACTTC.